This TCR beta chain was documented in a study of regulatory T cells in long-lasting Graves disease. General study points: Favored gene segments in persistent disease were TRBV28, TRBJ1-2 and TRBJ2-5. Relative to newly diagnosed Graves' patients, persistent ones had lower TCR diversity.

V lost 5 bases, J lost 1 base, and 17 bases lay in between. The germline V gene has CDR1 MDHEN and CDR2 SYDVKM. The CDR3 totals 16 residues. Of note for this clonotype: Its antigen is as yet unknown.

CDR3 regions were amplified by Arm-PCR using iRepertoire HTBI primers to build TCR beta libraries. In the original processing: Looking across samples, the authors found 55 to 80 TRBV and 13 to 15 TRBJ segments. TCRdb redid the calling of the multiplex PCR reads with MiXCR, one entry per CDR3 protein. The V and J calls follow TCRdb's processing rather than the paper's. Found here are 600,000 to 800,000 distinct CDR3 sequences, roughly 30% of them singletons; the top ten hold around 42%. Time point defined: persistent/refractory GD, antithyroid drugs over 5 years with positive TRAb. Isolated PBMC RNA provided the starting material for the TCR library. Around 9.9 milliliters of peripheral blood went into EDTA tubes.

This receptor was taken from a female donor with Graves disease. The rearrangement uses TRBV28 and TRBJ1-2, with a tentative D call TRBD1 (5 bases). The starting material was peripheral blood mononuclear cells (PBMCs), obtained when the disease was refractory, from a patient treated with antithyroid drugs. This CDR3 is CASSPGTILLNYGYTF. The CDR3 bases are TGTGCCAGCAGTCCCGGGACCATCCTTCTTAACTATGGCTACACCTTC.